This record concerns one TCR beta chain sequence. What antigen it recognizes has not been identified. Base qualities are not provided; no much larger clone lies one nucleotide away. The data originate from a study of OX40 agonist ivuxolimab in advanced cancers. The study in broad terms: Ivuxolimab was a fully human IgG2 agonistic monoclonal antibody targeting the costimulatory receptor OX40 (CD134). Intravenous ivuxolimab was administered to patients every 2 weeks at six dose levels: 0.01, 0.1, 0.3, 1.5, 3 and 10 mg/kg. Among the 50 to 55 dose-escalation patients, some 20 had hepatocellular carcinoma, about 15 melanoma, 9 renal cell carcinoma and 9 head and neck cancer. A male proportion of roughly 85% and a mean age of 60 years, ranging from 23 to 79, were recorded for the dose-escalation cohort. Prior anti-PD-1, anti-PD-L1 or anti-CTLA-4 therapy was permitted, and checkpoint inhibitors had been received by roughly two fifths of dose-escalation patients. Partial responses occurred in three dose-escalation patients, of whom one had hepatocellular carcinoma and two had cutaneous melanoma. Peripheral TCRbeta sequencing aimed to test whether ivuxolimab altered TCR sequence diversity and caused clonal T-cell expansion. The paper covers the monotherapy dose-escalation part of the phase I ivuxolimab trial, which included N = 52 patients.

What the research found in general, with its limitations: In the 0.1-3.0 mg/kg groups, partial responders were among the patients with the lowest normalized peripheral clonal expansion, particularly in CD8+ T cells. Low levels of normalized T-cell clonal expansion were also seen in some patients who did not respond. The antigen specificity of the peripheral T cells that underwent clonal expansion was not determined. At doses from 0.1 to 3.0 mg/kg, clonal expansion was seen in both CD4+ and CD8+ blood T cells between baseline and week 6. After ivuxolimab, more expanded clones were found on average in CD8+ T cells than in CD4+ T cells.

Genomic DNA was isolated from the sorted cells so that the TCRbeta CDR3 region could be sequenced. TCRbeta CDR3 regions were sequenced using the immunoSEQ Assay. Held by TCRdb, this immuneACCESS table contains in-frame sequences only and omits some clones. Under half of the omission traces to an unresolved V gene where checked; the cause of the rest is unknown. The sample records some 100,000 clones, roughly 92% of which are singletons. Clones ranked in the top ten supply around 2.8% of the sample. The trial excluded patients who had a history of autoimmune disease or were on systemic immunosuppression. Peripheral blood for TCR sequencing was drawn from every dose cohort at baseline, at cycle 4 day 1 and at cycle 7 day 1. The samples were taken from a phase I, first-in-human, multicenter, open-label dose-escalation trial of ivuxolimab. Adults with locally advanced or metastatic melanoma, renal cell carcinoma, hepatocellular carcinoma or head and neck squamous cell carcinoma were enrolled in the trial. Before TCR sequencing, CD4+ and CD8+ T cells were separately sorted from peripheral blood.

The receptor's source is an adult with an advanced solid tumor such as melanoma, head and neck, liver or kidney cancer. The material was CD4+ or CD8+ T cells sorted from blood, obtained in a trial of the OX40 agonist ivuxolimab.

The CDR3 region: CASSPQGGLNYGYTF. The nucleotide sequence reads TGTGCCAGCAGCCCACAGGGGGGACTTAACTATGGCTACACCTTC. The chain is encoded by TRBV6-5 joined to TRBJ1-2, with TRBD1 matching 8 junction bases. Taken from cysteine to phenylalanine, the CDR3 has 15 residues. Only the CDR3 portion is preserved as DNA: 45 bases, with reading frame beginning at the first base. From a lookup of the germline V gene, CDR1 and CDR2 are MNHEY and SVGAGI. After removal of 6 bases from V and 1 base from J, the junction retains 7 bases not matched to a gene.